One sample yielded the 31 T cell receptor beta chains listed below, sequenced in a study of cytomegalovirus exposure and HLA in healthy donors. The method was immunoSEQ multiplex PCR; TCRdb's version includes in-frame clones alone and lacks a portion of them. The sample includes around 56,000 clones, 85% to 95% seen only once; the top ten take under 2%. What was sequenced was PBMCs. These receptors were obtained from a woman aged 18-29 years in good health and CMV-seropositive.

In DNA form, the CDR3 reads TGTGCCGCCCGGACAGAGAACACCGGGGAGCTGTTTTTT. This codes for CAARTENTGELFF. The chain recombines TRBV10-3 with TRBJ2-2, with a possible D match to TRBD1 (6 bases). The CDR3 is made up of 13 amino acids. Trimming removed 11 bases from V and 1 base from J, with 11 bases in between. Per germline, CDR1 ENHRY and CDR2 SYGVKD.

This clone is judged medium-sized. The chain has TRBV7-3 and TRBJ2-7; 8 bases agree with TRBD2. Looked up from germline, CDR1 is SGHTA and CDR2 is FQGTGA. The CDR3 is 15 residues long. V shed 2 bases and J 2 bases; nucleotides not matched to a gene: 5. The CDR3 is CASSLEASGPYEQYF. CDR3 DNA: TGTGCCAGCAGCTTAGAGGCTAGCGGGCCCTACGAGCAGTACTTC.

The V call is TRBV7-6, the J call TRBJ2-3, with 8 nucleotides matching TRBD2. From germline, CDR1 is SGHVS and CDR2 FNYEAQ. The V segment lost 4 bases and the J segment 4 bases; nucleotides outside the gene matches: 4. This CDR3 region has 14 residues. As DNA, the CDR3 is TGTGCCAGCAGCTGGACGGGGGGGTCAGATACGCAGTATTTT. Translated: CASSWTGGSDTQYF.

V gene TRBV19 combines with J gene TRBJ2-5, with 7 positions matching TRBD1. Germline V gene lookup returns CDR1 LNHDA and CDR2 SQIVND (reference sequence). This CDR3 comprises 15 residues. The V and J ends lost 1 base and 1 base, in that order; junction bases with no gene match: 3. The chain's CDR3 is CASSIGAGGQETQYF. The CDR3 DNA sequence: TGTGCCAGTAGTATAGGGGCAGGGGGCCAAGAGACCCAGTACTTC.

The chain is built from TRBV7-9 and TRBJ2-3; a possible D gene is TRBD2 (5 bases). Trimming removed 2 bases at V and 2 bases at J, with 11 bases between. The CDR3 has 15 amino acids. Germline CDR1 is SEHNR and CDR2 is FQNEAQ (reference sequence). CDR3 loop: CASSLSGEPTDTQYF. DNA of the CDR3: TGTGCCAGCAGCTTATCCGGGGAGCCCACAGATACGCAGTATTTT.

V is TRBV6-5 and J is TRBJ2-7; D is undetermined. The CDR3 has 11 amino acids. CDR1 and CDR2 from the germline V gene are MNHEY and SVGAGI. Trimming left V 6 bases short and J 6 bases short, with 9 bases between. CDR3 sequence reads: CASRMGPEQYF. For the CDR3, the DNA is TGTGCCAGCAGAATGGGCCCCGAGCAGTACTTC.

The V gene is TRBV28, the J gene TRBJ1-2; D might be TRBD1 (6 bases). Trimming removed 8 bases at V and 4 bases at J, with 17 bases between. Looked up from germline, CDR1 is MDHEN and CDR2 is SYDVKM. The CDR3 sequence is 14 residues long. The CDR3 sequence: CASGQNPSVYGYTF. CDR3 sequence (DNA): TGTGCCAGCGGACAGAATCCCTCAGTCTATGGCTACACCTTC.

CDR3 sequence reads: CASSLGLGRADTQYF. CDR3 nucleotide sequence: TGTGCCAGCAGCTTGGGACTTGGGAGGGCAGATACGCAGTATTTT. The chain is built from TRBV7-2 and TRBJ2-3; 7 bases are a match to TRBD2. CDR1 SGHTA and CDR2 FQGNSA come from the germline V gene. The V segment lost 3 bases and the J segment 4 bases; nucleotides outside the gene matches: 7. This CDR3 comprises 15 residues.

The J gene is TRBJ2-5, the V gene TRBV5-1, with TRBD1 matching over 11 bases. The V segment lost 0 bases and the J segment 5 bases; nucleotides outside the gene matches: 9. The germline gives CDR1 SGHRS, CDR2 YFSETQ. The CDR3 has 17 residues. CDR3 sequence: CASSLGVGQGAGETQYF. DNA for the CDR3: TGCGCCAGCAGCTTGGGTGTCGGACAGGGGGCCGGCGAGACCCAGTACTTC. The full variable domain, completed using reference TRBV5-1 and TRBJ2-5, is KAGVTQTPRYLIKTRGQQVTLSCSPISGHRSVSWYQQTPGQGLQFLFEYFSETQRNKGNFPGRFSGRQFSNSRSEMNVSTLELGDSALYLCASSLGVGQGAGETQYFGPGTRLLVL.

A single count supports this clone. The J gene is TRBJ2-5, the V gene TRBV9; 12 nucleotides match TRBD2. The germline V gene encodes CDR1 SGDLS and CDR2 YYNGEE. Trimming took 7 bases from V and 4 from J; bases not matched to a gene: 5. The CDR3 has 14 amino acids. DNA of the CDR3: TGTGCCAGCCGTCCGGGACTAGCGGGAGAGACCCAGTACTTC. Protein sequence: CASRPGLAGETQYF.

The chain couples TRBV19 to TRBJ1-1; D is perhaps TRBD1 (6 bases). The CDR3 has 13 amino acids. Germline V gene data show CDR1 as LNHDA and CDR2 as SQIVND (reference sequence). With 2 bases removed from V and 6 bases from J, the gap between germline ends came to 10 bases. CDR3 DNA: TGTGCCAGTAGTATATGGGAGGGGGCTGAAGCTTTCTTT. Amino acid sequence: CASSIWEGAEAFF.

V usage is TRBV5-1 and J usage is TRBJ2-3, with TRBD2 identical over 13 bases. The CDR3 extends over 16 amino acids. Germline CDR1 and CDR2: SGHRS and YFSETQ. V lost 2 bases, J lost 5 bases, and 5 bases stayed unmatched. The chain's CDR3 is CASSFGLAGAGDTQYF. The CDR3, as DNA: TGCGCCAGCAGCTTCGGACTAGCGGGGGCGGGAGATACGCAGTATTTT.

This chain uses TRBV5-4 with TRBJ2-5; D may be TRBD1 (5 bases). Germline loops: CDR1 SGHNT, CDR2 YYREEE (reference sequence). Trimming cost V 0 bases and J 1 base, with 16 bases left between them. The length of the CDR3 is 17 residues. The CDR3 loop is CASSLVRGKGGQETQYF. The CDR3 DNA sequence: TGTGCCAGCAGCTTGGTTAGGGGAAAAGGTGGCCAAGAGACCCAGTACTTC.

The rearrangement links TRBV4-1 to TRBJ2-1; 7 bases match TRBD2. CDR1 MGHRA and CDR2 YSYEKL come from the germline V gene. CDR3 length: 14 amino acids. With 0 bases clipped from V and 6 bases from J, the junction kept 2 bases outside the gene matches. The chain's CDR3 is CASSQDPGGNEQFF. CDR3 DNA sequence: TGCGCCAGCAGCCAAGATCCGGGAGGCAATGAGCAGTTCTTC.

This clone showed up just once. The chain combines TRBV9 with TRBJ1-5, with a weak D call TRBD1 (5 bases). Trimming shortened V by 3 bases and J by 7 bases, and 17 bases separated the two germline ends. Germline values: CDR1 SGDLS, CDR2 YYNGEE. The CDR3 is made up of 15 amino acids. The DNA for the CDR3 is TGTGCCAGCAGCGGAACCGGGACTCCCCGCCAGCCCCAGCATTTT. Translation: CASSGTGTPRQPQHF. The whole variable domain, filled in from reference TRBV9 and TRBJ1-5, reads DSGVTQTPKHLITATGQRVTLRCSPRSGDLSVYWYQQSLDQGLQFLIQYYNGEERAKGNILERFSAQQFPDLHSELNLSSLELGDSALYFCASSGTGTPRQPQHFGDGTRLSIL.

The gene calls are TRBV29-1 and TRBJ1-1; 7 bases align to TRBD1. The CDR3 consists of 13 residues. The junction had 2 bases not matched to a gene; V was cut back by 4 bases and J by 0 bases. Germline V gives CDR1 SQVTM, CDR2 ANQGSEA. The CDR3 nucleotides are TGCAGCGTTGCCACAGGGGTGAACACTGAAGCTTTCTTT. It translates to CSVATGVNTEAFF.

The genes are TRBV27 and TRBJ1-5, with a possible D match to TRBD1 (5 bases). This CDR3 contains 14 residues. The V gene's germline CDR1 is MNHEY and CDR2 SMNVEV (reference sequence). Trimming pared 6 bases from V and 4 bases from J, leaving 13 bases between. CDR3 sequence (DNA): TGTGCCAGCAGGCCCGCGGGGCCGAATCAGCCCCAGCATTTT. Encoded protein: CASRPAGPNQPQHF.

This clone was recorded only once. DNA of the CDR3: TGTGCCAGCAGCTTAGATGGGCAGGGGAACACCATATATTTT. Translated: CASSLDGQGNTIYF. The chain has TRBV11-2 and TRBJ1-3, with D possibly being TRBD1 (6 bases). Looked up from germline, CDR1 is SGHAT and CDR2 is FQNNGV. The V gene lost 0 bases and the J gene lost 7 bases, with 10 bases spanning the gap. CDR3 length: 14 residues.

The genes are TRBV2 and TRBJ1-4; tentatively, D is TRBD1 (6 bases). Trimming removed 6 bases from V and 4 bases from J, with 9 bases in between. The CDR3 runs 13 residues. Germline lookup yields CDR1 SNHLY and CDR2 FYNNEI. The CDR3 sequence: CASRMDSNEKLFF. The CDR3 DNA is TGTGCCAGCAGAATGGACAGTAATGAAAAACTGTTTTTT. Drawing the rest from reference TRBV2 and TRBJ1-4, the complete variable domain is EPEVTQTPSHQVTQMGQEVILRCVPISNHLYFYWYRQILGQKVEFLVSFYNNEISEKSEIFDDQFSVERPDGSNFTLKIRSTKLEDSAMYFCASRMDSNEKLFFGSGTQLSVL.

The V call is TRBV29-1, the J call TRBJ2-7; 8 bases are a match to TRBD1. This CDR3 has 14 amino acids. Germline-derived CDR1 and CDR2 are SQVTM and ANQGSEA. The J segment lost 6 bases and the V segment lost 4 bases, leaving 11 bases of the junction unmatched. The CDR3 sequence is CSVVVPLDRGEQYF. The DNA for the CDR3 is TGCAGCGTTGTTGTTCCGCTAGACAGGGGCGAGCAGTACTTC.

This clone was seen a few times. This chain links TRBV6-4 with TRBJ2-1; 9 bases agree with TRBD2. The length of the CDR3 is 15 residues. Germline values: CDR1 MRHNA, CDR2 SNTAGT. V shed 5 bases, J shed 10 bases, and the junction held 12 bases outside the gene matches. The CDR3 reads CASSRLAGGLEEQFF. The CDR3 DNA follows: TGTGCCAGCAGTCGACTGGCGGGGGGGCTAGAGGAGCAGTTCTTC.

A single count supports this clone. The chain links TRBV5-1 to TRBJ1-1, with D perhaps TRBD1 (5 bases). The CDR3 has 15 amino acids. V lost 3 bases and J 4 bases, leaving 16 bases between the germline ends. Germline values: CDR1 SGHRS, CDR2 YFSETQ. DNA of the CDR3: TGCGCCAGCAGCTCGAGAGGCGGGGCGCGCACTGAAGCTTTCTTT. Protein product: CASSSRGGARTEAFF.

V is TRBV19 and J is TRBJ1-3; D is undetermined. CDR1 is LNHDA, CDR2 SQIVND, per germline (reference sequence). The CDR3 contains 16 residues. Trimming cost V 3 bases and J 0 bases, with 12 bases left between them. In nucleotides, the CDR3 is TGTGCCAGTAGTATTGTCAGGACTTACTCTGGAAACACCATATATTTT. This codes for CASSIVRTYSGNTIYF.

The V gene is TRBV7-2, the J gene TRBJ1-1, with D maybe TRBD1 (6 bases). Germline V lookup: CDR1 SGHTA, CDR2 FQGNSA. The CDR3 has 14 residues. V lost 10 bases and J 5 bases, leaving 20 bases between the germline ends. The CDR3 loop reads CATHAGGQGTEAFF. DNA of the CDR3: TGTGCCACTCACGCGGGGGGGCAGGGAACTGAAGCTTTCTTT.

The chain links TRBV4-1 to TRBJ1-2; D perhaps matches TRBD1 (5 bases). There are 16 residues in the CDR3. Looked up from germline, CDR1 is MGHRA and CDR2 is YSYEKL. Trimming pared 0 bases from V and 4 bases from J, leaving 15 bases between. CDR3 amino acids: CASSQEPGQGSYGYTF. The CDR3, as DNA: TGCGCCAGCAGCCAAGAACCGGGCCAGGGTAGCTATGGCTACACCTTC.

CDR3 region: CSVEQGGDEQFF. CDR3 sequence (DNA): TGCAGCGTTGAACAGGGTGGGGATGAGCAGTTCTTC. The chain recombines TRBV29-1 with TRBJ2-1; perhaps TRBD1 as D (5 bases). The V and J ends lost 2 bases and 8 bases respectively, with 10 bases between them. CDR3 length: 12 residues. Germline CDR1 and CDR2: SQVTM and ANQGSEA.

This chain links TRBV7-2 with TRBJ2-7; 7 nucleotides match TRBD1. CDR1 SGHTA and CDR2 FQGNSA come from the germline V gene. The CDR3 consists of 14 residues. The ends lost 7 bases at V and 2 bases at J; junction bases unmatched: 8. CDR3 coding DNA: TGTGCCAGCAACTTCAGGGGGAACACCTACGAGCAGTACTTC. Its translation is CASNFRGNTYEQYF.

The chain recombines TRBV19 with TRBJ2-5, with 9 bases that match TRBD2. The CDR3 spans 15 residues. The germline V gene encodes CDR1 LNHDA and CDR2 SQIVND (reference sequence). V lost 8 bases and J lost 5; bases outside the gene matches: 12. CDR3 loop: CASALAGAGPETQYF. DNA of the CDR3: TGTGCCAGTGCCTTAGCGGGGGCCGGGCCTGAGACCCAGTACTTC.

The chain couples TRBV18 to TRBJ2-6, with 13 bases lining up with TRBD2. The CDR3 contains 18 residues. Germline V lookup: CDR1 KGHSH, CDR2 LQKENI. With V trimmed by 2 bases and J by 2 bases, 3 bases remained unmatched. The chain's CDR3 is CASSPSTSGGTGANVLTF. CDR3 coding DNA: TGTGCCAGCTCACCATCGACTAGCGGGGGGACTGGGGCCAACGTCCTGACTTTC.

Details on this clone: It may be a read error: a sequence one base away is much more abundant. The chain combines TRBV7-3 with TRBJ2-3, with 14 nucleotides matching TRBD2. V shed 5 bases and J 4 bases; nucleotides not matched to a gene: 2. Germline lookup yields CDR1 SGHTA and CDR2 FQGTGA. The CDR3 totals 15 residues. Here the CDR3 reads CASSETSGGADTQYF. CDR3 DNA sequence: TGTGCCAGCAGCGAGACTAGCGGGGGGGCAGATACGCAGTATTTT.

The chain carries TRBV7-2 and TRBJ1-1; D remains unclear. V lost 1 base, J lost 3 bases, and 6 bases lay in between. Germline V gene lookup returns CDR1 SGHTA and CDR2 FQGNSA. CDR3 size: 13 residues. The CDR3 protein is CASSLEQYTEAFF. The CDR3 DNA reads TGTGCCAGCAGCTTAGAACAGTACACTGAAGCTTTCTTT.